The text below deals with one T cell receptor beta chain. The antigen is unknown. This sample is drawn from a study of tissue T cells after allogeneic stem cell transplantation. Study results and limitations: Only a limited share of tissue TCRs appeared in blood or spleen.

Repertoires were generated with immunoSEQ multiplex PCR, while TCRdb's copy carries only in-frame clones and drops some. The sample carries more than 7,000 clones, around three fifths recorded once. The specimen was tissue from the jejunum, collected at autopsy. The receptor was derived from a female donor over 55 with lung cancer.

This CDR3 is CASSYGLAGIYNEQFF. The CDR3 DNA sequence: TGTGCCAGCAGCTACGGACTAGCGGGAATCTACAATGAGCAGTTCTTC. This chain joins TRBV9 and TRBJ2-1, with TRBD2 matching over 12 bases. This CDR3 contains 16 residues. Germline V gives CDR1 SGDLS, CDR2 YYNGEE. V gave up 4 bases and J gave up 3 bases; unmatched junction bases: 5. The entire variable domain, with the rest obtained from reference TRBV9 and TRBJ2-1, is as follows: DSGVTQTPKHLITATGQRVTLRCSPRSGDLSVYWYQQSLDQGLQFLIQYYNGEERAKGNILERFSAQQFPDLHSELNLSSLELGDSALYFCASSYGLAGIYNEQFFGPGTRLTVL.